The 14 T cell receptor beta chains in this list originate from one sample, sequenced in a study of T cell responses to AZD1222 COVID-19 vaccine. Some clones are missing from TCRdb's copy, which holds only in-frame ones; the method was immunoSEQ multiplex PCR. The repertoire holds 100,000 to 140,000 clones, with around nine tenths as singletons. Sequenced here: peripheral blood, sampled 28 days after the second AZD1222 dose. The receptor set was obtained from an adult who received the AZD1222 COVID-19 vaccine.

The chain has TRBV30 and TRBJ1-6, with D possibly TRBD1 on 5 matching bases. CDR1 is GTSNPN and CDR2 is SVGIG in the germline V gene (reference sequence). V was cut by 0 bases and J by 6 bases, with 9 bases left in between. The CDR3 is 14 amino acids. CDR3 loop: CAWSVGGTNSPLHF. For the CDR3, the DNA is TGTGCCTGGAGTGTCGGGGGGACTAATTCACCCCTCCACTTT.

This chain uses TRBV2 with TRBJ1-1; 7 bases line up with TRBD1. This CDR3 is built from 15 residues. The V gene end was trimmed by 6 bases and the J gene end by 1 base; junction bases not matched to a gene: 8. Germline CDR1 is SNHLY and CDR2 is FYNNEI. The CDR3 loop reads CASSARGQKNTEAFF. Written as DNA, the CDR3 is TGTGCCAGCAGCGCCAGGGGACAGAAGAACACTGAAGCTTTCTTT.

Written as DNA, the CDR3 is TGTGCCAGCAGCTTAGAGGACCTTGGGGAGACCCAGTACTTC. Protein sequence: CASSLEDLGETQYF. The chain links TRBV11-2 to TRBJ2-5, with no clear D. There are 14 residues in the CDR3. V gave up 0 bases and J gave up 5 bases, with 10 bases separating them. CDR1 SGHAT and CDR2 FQNNGV come from the germline V gene.

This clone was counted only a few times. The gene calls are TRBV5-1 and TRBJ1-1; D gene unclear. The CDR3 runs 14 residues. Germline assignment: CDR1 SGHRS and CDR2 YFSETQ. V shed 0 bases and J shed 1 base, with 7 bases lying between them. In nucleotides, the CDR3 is TGCGCCAGCAGCTTGGAGCTAACGAACACTGAAGCTTTCTTT. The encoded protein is CASSLELTNTEAFF.

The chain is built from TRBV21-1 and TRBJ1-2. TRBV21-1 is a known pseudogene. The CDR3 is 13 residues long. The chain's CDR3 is CASSKVRIYGYTF. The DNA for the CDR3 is TGTGCCAGCAGCAAAGTTCGGATCTATGGCTACACCTTC.

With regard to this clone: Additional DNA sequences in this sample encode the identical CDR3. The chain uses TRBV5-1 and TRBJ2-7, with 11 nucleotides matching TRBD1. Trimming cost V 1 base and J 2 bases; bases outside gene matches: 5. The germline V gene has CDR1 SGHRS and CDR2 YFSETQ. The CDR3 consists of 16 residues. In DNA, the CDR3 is TGCGCCAGCAGCTTGTCTCCGGGACAGGGGGCCTACGAGCAGTACTTC. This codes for CASSLSPGQGAYEQYF.

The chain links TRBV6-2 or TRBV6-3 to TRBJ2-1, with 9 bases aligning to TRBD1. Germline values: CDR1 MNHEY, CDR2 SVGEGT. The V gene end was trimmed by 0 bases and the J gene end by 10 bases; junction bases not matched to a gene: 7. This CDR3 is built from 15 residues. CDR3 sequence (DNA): TGTGCCAGCAGTTACTCGCCGGACAGGGGCTCAGAGCAGTTCTTC. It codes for CASSYSPDRGSEQFF.

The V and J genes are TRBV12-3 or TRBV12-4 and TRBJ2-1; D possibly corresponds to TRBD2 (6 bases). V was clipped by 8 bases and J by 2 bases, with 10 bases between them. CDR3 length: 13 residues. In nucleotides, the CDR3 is TGTGCCAGCCGGGGCGGGACCTACAATGAGCAGTTCTTC. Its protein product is CASRGGTYNEQFF.

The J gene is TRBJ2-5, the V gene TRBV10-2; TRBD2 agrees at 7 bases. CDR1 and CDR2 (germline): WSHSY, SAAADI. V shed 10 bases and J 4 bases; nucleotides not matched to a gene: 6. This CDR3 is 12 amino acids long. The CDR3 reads CATSLAAETQYF. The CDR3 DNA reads TGCGCCACTTCCCTAGCGGCAGAGACCCAGTACTTC.

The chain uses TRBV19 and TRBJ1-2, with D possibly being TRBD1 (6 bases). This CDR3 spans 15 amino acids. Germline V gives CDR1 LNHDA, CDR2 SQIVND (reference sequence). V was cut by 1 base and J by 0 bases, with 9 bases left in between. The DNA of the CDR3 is TGTGCCAGTAGTATAGGACAGGAAGCTAACTATGGCTACACCTTC. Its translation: CASSIGQEANYGYTF.

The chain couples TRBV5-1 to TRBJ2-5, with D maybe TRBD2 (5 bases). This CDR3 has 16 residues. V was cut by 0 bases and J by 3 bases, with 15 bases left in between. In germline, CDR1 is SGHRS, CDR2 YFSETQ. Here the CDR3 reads CASSLGIGEGEETQYF. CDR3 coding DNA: TGCGCCAGCAGCTTGGGCATTGGAGAGGGAGAAGAGACCCAGTACTTC.

The CDR3 DNA reads TGTGCCAGCAGGGAGGGGACAGGGAAATATCCCCAGCATTTT. Amino acid sequence: CASREGTGKYPQHF. The rearrangement uses TRBV27 and TRBJ1-5; 9 bases are shared with TRBD1. CDR3 length equals 14 residues. V was clipped by 6 bases and J by 10 bases; unmatched bases: 10. Germline-derived CDR1 and CDR2 are MNHEY and SMNVEV (reference sequence).

CDR3 sequence (DNA): TGTGCCAGCAGCGGCCACGTGAGCGCACAAGAGACCCAGTACTTC. Encoded protein: CASSGHVSAQETQYF. This chain joins TRBV9 and TRBJ2-5; no reliable D call. V gave up 3 bases and J gave up 2 bases, with 14 bases separating them. The V gene's germline CDR1 is SGDLS and CDR2 YYNGEE. The length of the CDR3 is 15 residues. The variable domain in full, with the rest retrieved from reference TRBV9 and TRBJ2-5, is DSGVTQTPKHLITATGQRVTLRCSPRSGDLSVYWYQQSLDQGLQFLIQYYNGEERAKGNILERFSAQQFPDLHSELNLSSLELGDSALYFCASSGHVSAQETQYFGPGTRLLVL.

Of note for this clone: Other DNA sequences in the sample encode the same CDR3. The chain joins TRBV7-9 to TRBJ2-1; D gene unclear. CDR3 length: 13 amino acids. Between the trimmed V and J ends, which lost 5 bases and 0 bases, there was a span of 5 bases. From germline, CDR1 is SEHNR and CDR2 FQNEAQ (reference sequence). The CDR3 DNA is TGTGCCAGCAGCCTTAGCTCCTACAATGAGCAGTTCTTC. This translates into CASSLSSYNEQFF.